The rows below give T cell receptor beta chains drawn from one sample of a study of blood T cell repertoires in COVID-19. The method was immunoSEQ multiplex PCR; TCRdb's version includes in-frame clones alone and lacks a portion of them. The table has more than 350,000 clones, roughly nine tenths seen once; the top ten hold approximately 1%. The sequenced material came from PBMCs or T cells enriched from blood (not recorded which). The origin of the receptors is a man between 18 and 35 years old who had recovered from COVID-19. The CDR3 runs from the conserved cysteine through the conserved F or W. A D gene is named only where the DNA matches it firmly. Size tells how often a clone was seen (once, few, many) or the class of an expanded clone, and some rows leave it out.

TRBJ1-3 NA TRBD1 TRBV30 CAWSATGDIAGNTIYF TGTGCCTGGAGCGCGACAGGGGATATTGCCGGAAACACCATATATTTT
TRBJ2-2 NA NA TRBV7-2 CASSLPGRAGTGELFF TGTGCCAGCAGCTTGCCCGGGAGAGCTGGGACCGGGGAGCTGTTTTTT
TRBJ2-7 NA TRBD2 TRBV5-1 CASSSGTSGYEQYF TGCGCCAGCAGCTCTGGGACTAGCGGATACGAGCAGTACTTC
TRBJ1-1 NA NA TRBV18 CASSVRVNTEAFF TGTGCCAGCTCAGTACGAGTGAACACTGAAGCTTTCTTT
TRBJ2-5 once NA TRBV6-5 CASSYSALQETQYF TGTGCCAGCAGTTACTCGGCCCTCCAAGAGACCCAGTACTTC
TRBJ2-7 NA TRBD1 TRBV3-1/TRBV3-2 CASSPGQGHSYEQYF TGTGCCAGCAGCCCAGGACAGGGTCATTCCTACGAGCAGTACTTC
TRBJ1-6 NA NA TRBV5-1 CASSPAGQSSYNSPLHF TGCGCCAGCAGCCCCGCCGGACAGAGCTCCTATAATTCACCCCTCCACTTT
TRBJ2-7 NA NA TRBV7-9 CASSLATVHEQYF TGTGCCAGCAGCTTGGCGACAGTCCACGAGCAGTACTTC
TRBJ2-1 NA TRBD2 TRBV6-6 CASSAGTSVLNEQFF TGTGCCAGCAGCGCCGGGACTAGCGTTTTAAATGAGCAGTTCTTC
TRBJ1-1 once NA TRBV2 CASSVQGNTEAFF TGTGCCAGCAGTGTTCAGGGTAACACTGAAGCTTTCTTT
TRBJ2-7 few NA TRBV7-2 CASSSGRDIRYEQYF TGTGCCAGCAGCTCCGGCCGGGACATCCGCTACGAGCAGTACTTC
TRBJ2-7 once NA TRBV5-5 CASIPMVGDIGYEQYF TGTGCCAGCATCCCGATGGTGGGGGACATCGGCTACGAGCAGTACTTC
TRBJ1-6 once NA TRBV5-6 CASSLQGPTTNSPLHF TGTGCCAGCAGCTTACAGGGACCTACTACCAATTCACCCCTCCACTTT
TRBJ1-1 NA TRBD1 TRBV18 CASSPGTGGTEAFF TGTGCCAGCTCACCCGGGACAGGGGGCACTGAAGCTTTCTTT
TRBJ2-1 NA NA TRBV30 CAWRPVEGGNEQFF TGTGCCTGGAGGCCCGTGGAGGGCGGGAATGAGCAGTTCTTC
TRBJ2-1 NA TRBD1 TRBV28 CASSLITGQGRHNEQFF TGTGCCAGCAGTTTAATAACGGGACAGGGAAGACACAATGAGCAGTTCTTC
TRBJ1-5 NA TRBD1 TRBV12-5 CASGRGTGQGPGWFNQPQHF TGTGCTAGTGGACGGGGGACCGGACAGGGCCCGGGGTGGTTCAATCAGCCCCAGCATTTT
TRBJ1-1 NA NA TRBV12-3/TRBV12-4 CASSRGRGEAFF TGTGCCAGCAGCCGGGGGAGGGGTGAAGCTTTCTTT
TRBJ2-1 once TRBD2 TRBV6-2/TRBV6-3 CASSYTASGKYNEQFF TGTGCCAGCAGTTACACGGCTAGCGGGAAGTACAATGAGCAGTTCTTC
TRBJ1-4 NA NA TRBV7-2 CASSPGRIEKLFF TGTGCCAGCAGCCCCGGGAGGATTGAAAAACTGTTTTTT
TRBJ2-7 NA TRBD2 TRBV5-4 CASSPGGRATRYEQYF TGTGCCAGCAGCCCGGGGGGACGAGCTACGCGTTACGAGCAGTACTTC
TRBJ1-1 NA NA TRBV3-1/TRBV3-2 CASSQPQGNTEAFF TGTGCCAGCAGCCAACCACAGGGGAACACTGAAGCTTTCTTT
TRBJ1-4 NA TRBD1 TRBV7-9 CASSLRQGGNEKLFF TGTGCCAGCAGCCTTCGACAGGGGGGTAATGAAAAACTGTTTTTT
TRBJ2-1 NA NA TRBV9 CASSVEFGGYKQFF TGTGCCAGCAGCGTAGAGTTCGGGGGATATAAGCAGTTCTTC
TRBJ1-1 NA TRBD1 TRBV5-1 CASSQTGGLNTEAFF TGCGCCAGCAGCCAAACAGGGGGCTTGAACACTGAAGCTTTCTTT
TRBJ1-2 NA TRBD1 TRBV5-1 CASSFGQDYGYTF TGCGCCAGCAGCTTTGGACAGGACTATGGCTACACCTTC
TRBJ2-3 NA NA TRBV7-2 CASSLGGVSTDTQYF TGTGCCAGCAGCTTAGGCGGGGTTAGCACAGATACGCAGTATTTT
TRBJ1-2 NA NA TRBV19 CASSPLKDSLYGYTF TGTGCCAGTAGTCCCCTCAAGGACAGCCTCTATGGCTACACCTTC
TRBJ1-2 NA NA TRBV28 CASIENRDIYYGYTF TGTGCCAGCATCGAGAACAGGGATATTTACTATGGCTACACCTTC
TRBJ2-1 NA NA TRBV28 CASTLGSGSGEQFF TGTGCCAGCACCTTGGGGAGCGGATCGGGTGAGCAGTTCTTC
TRBJ2-5 NA NA TRBV15 CATSRDPGPQETQYF TGTGCCACCAGCAGAGACCCAGGGCCCCAAGAGACCCAGTACTTC
TRBJ1-1 NA TRBD1 TRBV5-1 CASSLEGQGRNTEAFF TGCGCCAGCAGCTTGGAGGGACAGGGGAGGAACACTGAAGCTTTCTTT
TRBJ2-2 NA TRBD2 TRBV2 CASTGLAGAGELFF TGTGCCAGCACGGGACTAGCGGGGGCCGGGGAGCTGTTTTTT
TRBJ2-7 NA TRBD2 TRBV7-2 CASSSSGSYEQYF TGTGCCAGCAGTTCGAGCGGGAGCTACGAGCAGTACTTC
TRBJ1-5 many NA TRBV4-3 CASSQDWHSNQPQHF TGCGCCAGCAGCCAAGATTGGCACAGCAATCAGCCCCAGCATTTT
TRBJ1-1 NA NA TRBV6-7 CASSCGQSPEAFF TGTGCCAGCAGTTGTGGACAGTCGCCCGAAGCTTTCTTT
TRBJ1-3 NA NA TRBV9 CASSAGLSGNTIYF TGTGCCAGCAGCGCAGGGCTTTCTGGAAACACCATATATTTT
TRBJ2-5 NA TRBD1 TRBV6-5 CASSYGGQKETQYF TGTGCCAGCAGTTACGGGGGACAGAAAGAGACCCAGTACTTC
TRBJ2-2 NA TRBD1 TRBV3-1/TRBV3-2 CASSRKQGIDTGELFF TGTGCCAGCAGCCGAAAACAGGGGATTGACACCGGGGAGCTGTTTTTT
TRBJ1-1 NA TRBD1 TRBV27 CASSRTGGLNTEAFF TGTGCCAGCAGTCGAACAGGGGGCCTGAACACTGAAGCTTTCTTT
TRBJ2-3 NA TRBD2 TRBV19 CASTSGGTSGNTDTQYF TGTGCCAGTACCTCCGGCGGGACTAGCGGGAACACAGATACGCAGTATTTT
TRBJ1-6 NA NA TRBV28 CASNGGSSPLHF TGTGCCAGCAACGGAGGAAGTTCACCCCTCCACTTT
TRBJ1-2 NA TRBD1 TRBV5-3 CARSLERQGDYGYTF TGTGCCAGAAGCTTGGAGAGACAGGGGGACTATGGCTACACCTTC
TRBJ2-5 NA TRBD2 TRBV6-5 CASSSGTSGAETQYF TGTGCCAGCAGCTCCGGGACTAGCGGGGCGGAGACCCAGTACTTC
TRBJ1-1 NA NA TRBV3-1/TRBV3-2 CASSQAAGGNTEAFF TGTGCCAGCAGCCAAGCCGCCGGGGGAAACACTGAAGCTTTCTTT
TRBJ2-3 NA NA TRBV15 CATSRSGGQTNTDTQYF TGTGCCACCAGCCGTAGCGGAGGACAAACTAACACAGATACGCAGTATTTT
TRBJ2-7 NA NA TRBV5-5 CASSPSGEQYF TGTGCCAGCAGCCCCTCGGGCGAGCAGTACTTC
TRBJ2-4 NA TRBD2 TRBV28 CASSFHQEREGTGLHF TGTGCCAGCAGTTTCCACCAAGAGCGGGAGGGGACGGGGCTGCACTTC
TRBJ1-1 NA NA TRBV28 CASRVGSAEAFF TGTGCCAGCAGGGTAGGGAGCGCTGAAGCTTTCTTT
TRBJ1-3 NA NA TRBV2 CASSEQNTIYF TGTGCCAGCAGTGAACAGAACACCATATATTTT
TRBJ1-6 few NA TRBV10-3 CAISESQGAGGTPLHF TGTGCCATCAGTGAGTCTCAGGGAGCCGGGGGTACACCCCTCCACTTT
TRBJ1-2 NA NA TRBV6-2/TRBV6-3 CASSYSRVVDGYTF TGTGCCAGCAGTTACTCGAGGGTAGTTGATGGCTACACCTTC
TRBJ2-5 NA TRBD2 TRBV4-3 CASSQNSGSRGETQYF TGCGCCAGCAGCCAAAACAGCGGGAGCCGGGGAGAGACCCAGTACTTC
TRBJ2-1 NA TRBD1 TRBV25-1 CASSDEQGAYNEQFF TGTGCCAGCAGTGATGAACAGGGGGCCTACAATGAGCAGTTCTTC
TRBJ2-1 once TRBD2 TRBV28 CASSLSGTSGSYEQFF TGTGCCAGCAGTTTATCAGGTACTAGCGGGAGCTATGAGCAGTTCTTC